Shown below are 10 T cell receptor beta chains from a single sample sequenced in a study of T cells of healthy individuals. Each CDR3 protein is one row after TCRdb ran MiXCR on the 5' RACE reads. The sample has more than 85,000 distinct CDR3 sequences; approximately 15% are singletons. The receptors derive from a human donor in good health.

This clonotype has ten or more counts. The chain carries TRBV2 and TRBJ1-1, with D hard to call. The V gene's germline CDR1 is SNHLY and CDR2 FYNNEI. CDR3 length: 14 amino acids. With 5 bases removed from V and 3 bases from J, the gap between germline ends came to 13 bases. CDR3 DNA: TGTGCCAGCAGTTCTCCGGGAGAGGACACTGAAGCTTTCTTT. Protein product: CASSSPGEDTEAFF.

This clonotype has just a few counts. The V call is TRBV11-2, the J call TRBJ2-2, with D unresolved. Germline-derived CDR1 and CDR2 are SGHAT and FQNNGV. The CDR3 loop spans 14 amino acids. The germline V and J ends were trimmed by 2 bases and 6 bases, with 10 bases remaining between them. The CDR3 sequence is CASSLTWAAGELFF. As DNA, the CDR3 is TGTGCCAGCAGCTTAACGTGGGCGGCCGGGGAGCTGTTTTTT. Supplemented by reference TRBV11-2 and TRBJ2-2, the full variable domain reads EAGVAQSPRYKIIEKRQSVAFWCNPISGHATLYWYQQILGQGPKLLIQFQNNGVVDDSQLPKDRFSAERLKGVDSTLKIQPAKLEDSAVYLCASSLTWAAGELFFGEGSRLTVL.

This clonotype has at least ten counts. V and J are TRBV28 and TRBJ2-1; possibly TRBD1 or TRBD2 for D (5 bases each). The CDR3 totals 16 residues. CDR1 and CDR2 from the germline V gene are MDHEN and SYDVKM. The V and J ends lost 4 bases and 0 bases respectively, with 13 bases between them. This CDR3 reads CASSSDSRGSYNEQFF. The CDR3, as DNA: TGTGCCAGCAGTTCCGACAGCCGGGGCTCCTACAATGAGCAGTTCTTC.

This clonotype was counted only a few times. The gene calls are TRBV18 and TRBJ1-1; no definite D call. V was pared by 6 bases and J by 1 base, with 21 bases between. Germline V gene lookup returns CDR1 KGHSH and CDR2 LQKENI. The CDR3 totals 17 residues. CDR3 coding DNA: TGTGCCAGCTCCACCACGGTTTCGGGCGACCGGAACACTGAAGCTTTCTTT. The encoded protein is CASSTTVSGDRNTEAFF.

The V and J genes are TRBV25-1 and TRBJ2-7; D remains unclear. CDR3 size: 12 residues. V lost 8 bases and J 0 bases, leaving 8 bases between the germline ends. Germline V gene lookup returns CDR1 MGHDK and CDR2 SYGVNS. The CDR3 bases are TGTGCCAGCGCGACGGACTCCTACGAGCAGTACTTC. This encodes CASATDSYEQYF.

This chain uses TRBV11-1 with TRBJ2-1, with D unresolved. CDR3 length: 13 amino acids. V lost 3 bases, J lost 6 bases, and 9 bases lay in between. Germline V gene sequence: CDR1 SGHAT, CDR2 FQDESV (reference sequence). CDR3 sequence reads: CASSFGQINEQFF. The CDR3 region has the DNA TGTGCCAGCAGCTTTGGGCAAATCAATGAGCAGTTCTTC.

This rearrangement joins TRBV18 to TRBJ1-2; perhaps TRBD1 as D (6 bases). CDR1 and CDR2 (germline): KGHSH, LQKENI. CDR3 length equals 16 residues. Trimming removed 3 bases at V and 0 bases at J, with 14 bases between. CDR3 loop: CASSPEAGQANYGYTF. Written as DNA, the CDR3 is TGTGCCAGCTCACCGGAAGCGGGACAAGCTAACTATGGCTACACCTTC.

This clonotype was counted many times. The chain's CDR3 is CASSLRTSGAEEQYF. The CDR3 DNA reads as TGTGCCAGCAGTTTAAGGACTAGCGGGGCAGAAGAGCAGTACTTC. The genes are TRBV28 and TRBJ2-7, with 12 bases lining up with TRBD2. Germline V CDR1 and CDR2: MDHEN, SYDVKM. With 2 bases clipped from V and 7 bases from J, the junction kept 6 bases outside the gene matches. This CDR3 region has 15 residues.

This clonotype was picked up one time. V gene TRBV12-3 or TRBV12-4 combines with J gene TRBJ2-7; D may be TRBD2 (6 bases). Trimming took 6 bases from V and 0 from J, leaving 15 bases between them. The CDR3 contains 15 residues. The DNA for the CDR3 is TGTGCCAGCAGACGCGGGACTTCTAGCTCCTACGAGCAGTACTTC. It encodes CASRRGTSSSYEQYF.

This clonotype was seen many times. The CDR3 loop reads CSASLPQGKDEQFF. CDR3 DNA: TGCAGTGCTAGTTTACCACAGGGGAAGGATGAGCAGTTCTTC. The chain couples TRBV20-1 to TRBJ2-1; the match to TRBD1 covers 7 bases. Germline V gene sequence: CDR1 DFQATT, CDR2 SNEGSKA (reference sequence). V shed 3 bases, J shed 8 bases, and the junction held 10 bases outside the gene matches. This CDR3 comprises 14 residues.